A single T cell receptor beta chain is shown here with its context. Authors' methods: By means of reference gene primer amplification, nucleated cell counts were estimated. Using immunoSEQ multiplex PCR, the repertoire was profiled, and TCRdb retains in-frame clones only, with some absent. That table is the source of V, J and clone size, and D and trimming were worked out from the DNA. The data contain tens of thousands of clones, about 82% of them seen just once; the ten biggest clones take up 5.5% to 8%. CDR1 is SEHNR, CDR2 FQNEAQ, per germline (reference sequence). This CDR3 comprises 15 residues. Trimming removed 2 bases at V and 2 bases at J, with 11 bases between. This sample is drawn from a study of blood T cell repertoires in COVID-19. For the study at large: Spain, Italy and the United States supplied samples that represented acute and convalescent COVID-19.

The chain couples TRBV7-9 to TRBJ2-3, with D possibly matching TRBD1 (6 bases). This sequence was found in a man aged 45-65 years with active COVID-19. Material: peripheral blood. The DNA of the CDR3 is TGTGCCAGCAGCTTATATGGGGGCGACACAGATACGCAGTATTTT. This codes for CASSLYGGDTDTQYF. The full variable domain, rest sourced from reference TRBV7-9 and TRBJ2-3, is DTGVSQNPRHKITKRGQNVTFRCDPISEHNRLYWYRQTLGQGPEFLTYFQNEAQLEKSRLLSDRFSAERPKGSFSTLEIQRTEQGDSAMYLCASSLYGGDTDTQYFGPGTRLTVL.